The rows below give T cell receptor beta chains drawn from one sample of a study of cytomegalovirus exposure and HLA in healthy donors. The repertoire was sequenced with immunoSEQ multiplex PCR; TCRdb's copy has only in-frame clones and lacks some. The sample contains fewer than 150,000 clones, about two thirds of which appear only once. Source material: PBMCs. All receptors come from a woman aged 40 to 50 in good health and CMV-seropositive. The CDR3 runs from the conserved cysteine through the conserved F or W. A D gene is named only where the DNA matches it firmly. Clone size appears in some rows only: once, few, many, or a class for an expanded clone.

clone size	V gene	D gene	J gene	CDR3 length	CDR3 DNA	CDR3 protein
NA	TRBV7-9	TRBD1	TRBJ2-7	16	TGTGCCAGCAGCCCCCTCCCGGGGACAGGGGCGTACGAGCAGTACTTC	CASSPLPGTGAYEQYF
NA	TRBV4-3	TRBD1	TRBJ1-1	15	TGCGCCAGCAGCCACAGGACAGGGGTGGGGACTGAAGCTTTCTTT	CASSHRTGVGTEAFF
few	TRBV10-2	NA	TRBJ2-6	16	TGCGCCAGCAGTGACAGGCGAAGCTCTGGGGCCAACGTCCTGACTTTC	CASSDRRSSGANVLTF
few	TRBV10-3	NA	TRBJ1-2	14	TGTGCCATCAGTGAGTCCTGGGGCCCGGAAGGCTACACCTTC	CAISESWGPEGYTF
NA	TRBV6-5	NA	TRBJ1-6	13	TGTGCCAGCAGTTTCGCCCCCGGGGAGCCCCTCCACTTT	CASSFAPGEPLHF
NA	TRBV2	TRBD1	TRBJ2-7	15	TGTGCCAGCAGTGACCCTGGGACAGGGCCCTACGAGCAGTACTTC	CASSDPGTGPYEQYF
many	TRBV10-3	TRBD1	TRBJ1-5	14	TGTGCCATTGGGACAGGTGATAGCAATCAGCCCCAGCATTTT	CAIGTGDSNQPQHF
few	TRBV5-6	NA	TRBJ1-1	13	TGTGCCAGCAGCTTGGTCTTAGGTCAGGGGGCTTTCTTT	CASSLVLGQGAFF
NA	TRBV6-6	TRBD2	TRBJ2-1	12	TGTGCCGATAGCGGGGGGGGGAATGAGCAGTTCTTC	CADSGGGNEQFF
NA	TRBV7-2	NA	TRBJ2-7	15	TGTGCCAGCAGCTACCGTGGGGGGACCTCCTACGAGCAGTACTTC	CASSYRGGTSYEQYF
NA	TRBV27	NA	TRBJ1-6	18	TGTGCCAGCAGTTTAAAGCCCCCTGGGGGGTTTGGAAATTCACCCCTCCACTTT	CASSLKPPGGFGNSPLHF
NA	TRBV10-2	NA	TRBJ2-2	14	TGCGCCAGCACCCGCCGGGGGAGCACCGGGGAGCTGTTTTTT	CASTRRGSTGELFF
once	TRBV10-3	NA	TRBJ2-3	17	TGTGCCATCAGTGAGCCTACCGGGACACCTAGCACAGATACGCAGTATTTT	CAISEPTGTPSTDTQYF
few	TRBV5-6	NA	TRBJ1-2	15	TGTGCCAGCAGCTTGGAGGCAGGGGAAACTCAAACCTACACCTTC	CASSLEAGETQTYTF
NA	TRBV7-9	TRBD2	TRBJ2-5	16	TGTGCCAGCAGCTTAGGCGCTAGCGGGGGCAGTGAGACCCAGTACTTC	CASSLGASGGSETQYF